Presented here are 2 T cell receptor beta chains from one specimen sequenced in a study of blood T cell repertoires in COVID-19. Generated by immunoSEQ multiplex PCR, the TCRdb table keeps only in-frame clones and is missing some. The data hold around 440,000 clones, with around 88% observed a single time. Sequencing was carried out using peripheral blood. Every receptor here comes from a woman aged 50 to 60 with COVID-19, enrolled during active disease.

The chain couples TRBV30 to TRBJ1-1; D might be TRBD1 (6 bases). Germline CDR1 reads GTSNPN; CDR2 reads SVGIG (reference sequence). V dropped 7 bases and J dropped 10 bases, with 16 bases sitting between them. The CDR3 contains 11 residues. This CDR3 is CAFHTGTTAFF. In nucleotides, the CDR3 is TGTGCCTTTCACACCGGGACAACAGCTTTCTTT.

The chain joins TRBV2 to TRBJ2-3, with 8 positions matching TRBD2. Germline CDR1 and CDR2: SNHLY and FYNNEI. The length of the CDR3 is 15 residues. V shed 6 bases and J 3 bases; nucleotides not matched to a gene: 8. The CDR3 loop is CASSAASGGTDTQYF. The CDR3 DNA reads as TGTGCCAGCAGCGCCGCGAGCGGGGGAACAGATACGCAGTATTTT.